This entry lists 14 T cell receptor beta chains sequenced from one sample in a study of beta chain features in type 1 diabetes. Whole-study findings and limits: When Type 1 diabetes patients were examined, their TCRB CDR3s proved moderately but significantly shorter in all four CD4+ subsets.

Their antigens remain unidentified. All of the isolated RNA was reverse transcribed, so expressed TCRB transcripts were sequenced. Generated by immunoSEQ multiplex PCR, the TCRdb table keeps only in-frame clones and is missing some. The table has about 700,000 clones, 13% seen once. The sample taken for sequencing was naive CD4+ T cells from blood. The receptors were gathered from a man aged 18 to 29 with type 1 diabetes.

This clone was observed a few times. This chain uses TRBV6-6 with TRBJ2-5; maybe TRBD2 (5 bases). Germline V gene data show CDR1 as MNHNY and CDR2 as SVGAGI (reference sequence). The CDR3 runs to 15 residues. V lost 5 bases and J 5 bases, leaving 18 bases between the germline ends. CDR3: CASSKRTEGWETQYF. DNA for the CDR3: TGTGCCAGCAGTAAACGGACCGAGGGATGGGAGACCCAGTACTTC.

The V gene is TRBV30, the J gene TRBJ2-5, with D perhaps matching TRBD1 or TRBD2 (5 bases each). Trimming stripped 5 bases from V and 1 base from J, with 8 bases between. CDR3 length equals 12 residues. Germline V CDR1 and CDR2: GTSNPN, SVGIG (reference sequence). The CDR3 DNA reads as TGTGCCTGGGGGACCCGCCAAGAGACCCAGTACTTC. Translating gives CAWGTRQETQYF.

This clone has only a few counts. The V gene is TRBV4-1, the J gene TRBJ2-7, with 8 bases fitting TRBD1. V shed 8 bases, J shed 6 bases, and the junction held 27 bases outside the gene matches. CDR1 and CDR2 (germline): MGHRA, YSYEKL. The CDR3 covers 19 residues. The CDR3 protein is CASRIDLRDGGQAGREQYF. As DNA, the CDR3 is TGCGCCAGCCGAATCGACCTCCGGGATGGGGGACAGGCAGGCCGCGAGCAGTACTTC.

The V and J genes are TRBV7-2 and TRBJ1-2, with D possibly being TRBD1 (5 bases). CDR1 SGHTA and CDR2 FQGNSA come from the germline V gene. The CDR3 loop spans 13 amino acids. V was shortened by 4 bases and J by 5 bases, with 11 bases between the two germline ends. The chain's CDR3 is CASSSEGIYGYTF. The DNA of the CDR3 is TGTGCCAGCAGCTCAGAGGGGATATATGGCTACACCTTC.

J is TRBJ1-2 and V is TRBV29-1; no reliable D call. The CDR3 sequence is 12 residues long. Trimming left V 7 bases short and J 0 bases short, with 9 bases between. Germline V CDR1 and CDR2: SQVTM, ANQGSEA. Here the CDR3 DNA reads TGCAGCGAAGGACCGACTAACTATGGCTACACCTTC. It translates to CSEGPTNYGYTF.

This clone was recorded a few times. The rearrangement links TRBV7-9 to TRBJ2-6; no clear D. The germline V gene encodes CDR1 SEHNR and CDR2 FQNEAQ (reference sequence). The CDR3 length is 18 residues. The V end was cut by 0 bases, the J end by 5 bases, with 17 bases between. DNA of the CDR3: TGTGCCAGCAGCTTAGCGGTAGTTACGGACCTCTGGGCCAACGTCCTGACTTTC. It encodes CASSLAVVTDLWANVLTF.

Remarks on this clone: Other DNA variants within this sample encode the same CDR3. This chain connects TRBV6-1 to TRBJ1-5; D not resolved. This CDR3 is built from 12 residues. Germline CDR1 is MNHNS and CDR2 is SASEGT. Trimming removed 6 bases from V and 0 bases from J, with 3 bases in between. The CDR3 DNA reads TGTGCCAGCAGGAATAGCAATCAGCCCCAGCATTTT. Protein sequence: CASRNSNQPQHF.

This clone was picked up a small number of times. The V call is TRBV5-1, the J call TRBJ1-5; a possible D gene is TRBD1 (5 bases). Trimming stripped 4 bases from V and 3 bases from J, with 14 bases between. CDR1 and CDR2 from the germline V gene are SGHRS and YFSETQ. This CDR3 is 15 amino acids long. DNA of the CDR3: TGCGCCAGCAGCGTGGGATGGGGGGACAATCAGCCCCAGCATTTT. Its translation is CASSVGWGDNQPQHF.

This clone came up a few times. The CDR3 sequence: CAWSLGDRVSDTQYF. CDR3 sequence (DNA): TGTGCCTGGAGTCTCGGGGACAGGGTCTCAGATACGCAGTATTTT. The chain recombines TRBV30 with TRBJ2-3; TRBD1 agrees at 9 bases. V gave up 2 bases and J gave up 4 bases; unmatched junction bases: 7. The CDR3 consists of 15 residues. From germline, CDR1 is GTSNPN and CDR2 SVGIG (reference sequence).

The CDR3 nucleotides read TGTGCCAGCTCACCCTACGATAGATTTGACGCTTTCTTT. Translated: CASSPYDRFDAFF. The V and J genes are TRBV18 and TRBJ1-1; D is undetermined. The V gene lost 3 bases and the J gene lost 11 bases, with 16 bases spanning the gap. This CDR3 has 13 residues. Germline V lookup: CDR1 KGHSH, CDR2 LQKENI.

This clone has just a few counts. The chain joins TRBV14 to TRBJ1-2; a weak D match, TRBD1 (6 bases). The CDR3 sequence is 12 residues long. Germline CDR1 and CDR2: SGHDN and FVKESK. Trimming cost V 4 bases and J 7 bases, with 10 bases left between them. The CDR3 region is CASSPIRGGYTF. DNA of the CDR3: TGTGCCAGCAGCCCCATCAGGGGTGGCTACACCTTC. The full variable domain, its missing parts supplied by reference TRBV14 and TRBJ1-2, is EAGVTQFPSHSVIEKGQTVTLRCDPISGHDNLYWYRRVMGKEIKFLLHFVKESKQDESGMPNNRFLAERTGGTYSTLKVQPAELEDSGVYFCASSPIRGGYTFGSGTRLTVV.

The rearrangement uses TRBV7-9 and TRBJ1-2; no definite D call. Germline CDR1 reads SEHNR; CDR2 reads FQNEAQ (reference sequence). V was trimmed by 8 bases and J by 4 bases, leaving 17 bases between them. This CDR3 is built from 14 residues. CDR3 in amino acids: CASLTTAFTYGYTF. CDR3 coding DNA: TGTGCCAGCCTGACTACGGCCTTTACCTATGGCTACACCTTC.

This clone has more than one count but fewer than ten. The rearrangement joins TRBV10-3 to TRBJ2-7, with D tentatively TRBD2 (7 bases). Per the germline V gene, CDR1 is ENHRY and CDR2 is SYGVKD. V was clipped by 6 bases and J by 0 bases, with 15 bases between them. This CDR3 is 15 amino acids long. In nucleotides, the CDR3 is TGTGCCATCAGCCGGGGGCGGGGGAACTCCTACGAGCAGTACTTC. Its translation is CAISRGRGNSYEQYF.

The CDR3, as DNA: TGTGCCTGGACCTTGCCGCGGGGAAGAGGAGGCACAGATACGCAGTATTTT. It is translated as CAWTLPRGRGGTDTQYF. The chain is built from TRBV30 and TRBJ2-3, with D maybe TRBD2 (6 bases). V was cut by 4 bases and J by 1 base, with 21 bases left in between. CDR3 size: 17 residues. Germline loops: CDR1 GTSNPN, CDR2 SVGIG (reference sequence).